This T cell receptor (beta chain) emerged from a study of radiation and T cells in renal cell carcinoma. Only in-frame clones appear in the TCRdb table, and some are missing; sequencing was by immunoSEQ multiplex PCR. The sample lists 100,000 to 150,000 clones, roughly four fifths occurring once. Time point of the sample: blood 2 weeks post-SBRT. Treatment described: 15 Gy SBRT to primary tumor, nephrectomy 4 weeks later. Germline V lookup: CDR1 MDHEN, CDR2 SYDVKM. The length of the CDR3 is 15 residues. V was shortened by 5 bases and J by 7 bases, with 20 bases between the two germline ends. J is TRBJ1-1 and V is TRBV28, with D perhaps TRBD1 (6 bases). The TCR comes from a man in his fifties or sixties with renal cell carcinoma. Sequenced material: blood, taken from a patient whose treatment included radiotherapy and nephrectomy. The DNA of the CDR3 is TGTGCCAGCAGTATACATGTGGGGGGCCGCGGTGAAGCTTTCTTT. Translated: CASSIHVGGRGEAFF. Drawing the rest from reference TRBV28 and TRBJ1-1, the complete variable domain is DVKVTQSSRYLVKRTGEKVFLECVQDMDHENMFWYRQDPGLGLRLIYFSYDVKMKEKGDIPEGYSVSREKKERFSLILESASTNQTSMYLCASSIHVGGRGEAFFGQGTRLTVV.